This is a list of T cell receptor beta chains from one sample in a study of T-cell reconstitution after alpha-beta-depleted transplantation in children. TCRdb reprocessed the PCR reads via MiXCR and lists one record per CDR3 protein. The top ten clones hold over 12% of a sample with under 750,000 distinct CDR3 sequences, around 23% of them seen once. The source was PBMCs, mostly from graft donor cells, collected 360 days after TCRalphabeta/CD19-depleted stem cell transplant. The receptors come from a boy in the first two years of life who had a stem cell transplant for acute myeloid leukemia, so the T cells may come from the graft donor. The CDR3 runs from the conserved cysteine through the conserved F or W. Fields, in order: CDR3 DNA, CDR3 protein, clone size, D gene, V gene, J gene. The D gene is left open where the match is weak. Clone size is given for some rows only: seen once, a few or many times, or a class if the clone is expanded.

CDR3 DNA: TGTGCCAGCACCCTATCCCGGGGGGGCCGGGTCTCTGAGCAGTTCTTC
CDR3 protein: CASTLSRGGRVSEQFF
clone size: many
D gene: TRBD2
V gene: TRBV12-3/TRBV12-4
J gene: TRBJ2-1

CDR3 DNA: TGCAGTGCTAGGCCCCAGGGGGCCCAGCCCCAGCATTTT
CDR3 protein: CSARPQGAQPQHF
clone size: few
D gene: TRBD1
V gene: TRBV20-1
J gene: TRBJ1-5

CDR3 DNA: TGTGCCAGCAGTTCATCCGGGACAGCCAAAGAGACCCAGTACTTC
CDR3 protein: CASSSSGTAKETQYF
clone size: -
D gene: TRBD1
V gene: TRBV28
J gene: TRBJ2-5

CDR3 DNA: TGTGCCAGCAGCTTAGGGCGGGGGGTGAGCTCCTACAATGAGCAGTTCTTC
CDR3 protein: CASSLGRGVSSYNEQFF
clone size: few
D gene: TRBD2
V gene: TRBV7-2
J gene: TRBJ2-1

CDR3 DNA: TGTGCCAGCAGCTTTGCTCCAACCTACGAGCAGTACTTC
CDR3 protein: CASSFAPTYEQYF
clone size: few
D gene: -
V gene: TRBV5-5
J gene: TRBJ2-7

CDR3 DNA: TGTGCCAGCAGTTTCGAAGGGACCTACAATGAGCAGTTCTTC
CDR3 protein: CASSFEGTYNEQFF
clone size: -
D gene: -
V gene: TRBV28
J gene: TRBJ2-1

CDR3 DNA: TGTGCCATCAGTGAGACGGGACAGAGAGGAAGAGATACGCAGTATTTT
CDR3 protein: CAISETGQRGRDTQYF
clone size: -
D gene: TRBD1
V gene: TRBV10-3
J gene: TRBJ2-3

CDR3 DNA: TGTGCCAGCAGCCAGGGGGCTGGAGGGGCCAACGTCCTGACTTTC
CDR3 protein: CASSQGAGGANVLTF
clone size: -
D gene: TRBD1
V gene: TRBV28
J gene: TRBJ2-6

CDR3 DNA: TGTGCCAGCAGTTATGGTGACAGGCTATACCTCTATGGCTACACCTTC
CDR3 protein: CASSYGDRLYLYGYTF
clone size: -
D gene: -
V gene: TRBV6-5
J gene: TRBJ1-2

CDR3 DNA: TGTGCCAGCAGCTTTATCAGGGGGGACGAGCAGTACTTC
CDR3 protein: CASSFIRGDEQYF
clone size: many
D gene: -
V gene: TRBV12-1
J gene: TRBJ2-7

CDR3 DNA: TGCGCCAGCAGCCCCAGCGGACAGGGAATGGACAATGAGCAGTTCTTC
CDR3 protein: CASSPSGQGMDNEQFF
clone size: -
D gene: TRBD1
V gene: TRBV5-1
J gene: TRBJ2-1

CDR3 DNA: TGTGCCAGCAGCCGTACCCCGATGATCCAAGAGACCCAGTACTTC
CDR3 protein: CASSRTPMIQETQYF
clone size: -
D gene: -
V gene: TRBV28
J gene: TRBJ2-5

CDR3 DNA: TGTGCCAGCTCACACCAATTGGGACAGTTCGGAGCCGATGAGCAGTTCTTC
CDR3 protein: CASSHQLGQFGADEQFF
clone size: once
D gene: TRBD1
V gene: TRBV18
J gene: TRBJ2-1

CDR3 DNA: TGTGCCAGCAGCAAGGGTGGGTCGAACACCGGGGAGCTGTTTTTT
CDR3 protein: CASSKGGSNTGELFF
clone size: -
D gene: -
V gene: TRBV21-1
J gene: TRBJ2-2

CDR3 DNA: TGTGCCAGCAGTTACTCGATGATGGGGACAGAGATGAACACTGAAGCTTTCTTT
CDR3 protein: CASSYSMMGTEMNTEAFF
clone size: few
D gene: TRBD1
V gene: TRBV6-5
J gene: TRBJ1-1

CDR3 DNA: TGTGCCAGCAGCTTAGTGGGGGGGGGAAAGCGGAATTCACCCCTCCACTTT
CDR3 protein: CASSLVGGGKRNSPLHF
clone size: -
D gene: -
V gene: TRBV7-9
J gene: TRBJ1-6

CDR3 DNA: TGTGCCAGCAGCGTTCTCCCCGGGGGGTCCTACGAGCAGTACTTC
CDR3 protein: CASSVLPGGSYEQYF
clone size: -
D gene: TRBD2
V gene: TRBV9
J gene: TRBJ2-7

CDR3 DNA: TGCAGTGCTGACGGCCGCGGACAGGGAGTCACTGAAGCTTTCTTT
CDR3 protein: CSADGRGQGVTEAFF
clone size: many
D gene: TRBD1
V gene: TRBV20-1
J gene: TRBJ1-1

CDR3 DNA: TGTGCCAGCAGTTACCTACAGGGATCAGCTAACTATGGCTACACCTTC
CDR3 protein: CASSYLQGSANYGYTF
clone size: many
D gene: -
V gene: TRBV6-5
J gene: TRBJ1-2

CDR3 DNA: TGTGCCATCAGTGAAGGACAGGGTAACGGGGAGCTGTTTTTT
CDR3 protein: CAISEGQGNGELFF
clone size: few
D gene: TRBD1
V gene: TRBV10-3
J gene: TRBJ2-2

CDR3 DNA: TGCAGTGCTAGAAAGTATCAACTCAGGGCTACTAGCACAGATACGCAGTATTTT
CDR3 protein: CSARKYQLRATSTDTQYF
clone size: -
D gene: -
V gene: TRBV20-1
J gene: TRBJ2-3

CDR3 DNA: TGTGCCAGCAGCACGATGGCGGGGGCTGACAATGAGCAGTTCTTC
CDR3 protein: CASSTMAGADNEQFF
clone size: few
D gene: -
V gene: TRBV7-6
J gene: TRBJ2-1

CDR3 DNA: TGTGCCAGCAGCTGGAGGCGCGGAGAAGCTTTCTTT
CDR3 protein: CASSWRRGEAFF
clone size: -
D gene: -
V gene: TRBV5-6
J gene: TRBJ1-1

CDR3 DNA: TGTGCCAGCAGTTACGCGGGGACAGTCCATGAGCAGTTCTTC
CDR3 protein: CASSYAGTVHEQFF
clone size: many
D gene: -
V gene: TRBV6-5
J gene: TRBJ2-1

CDR3 DNA: TGTGCCAGCAGCCCTCGTGGCCCCCTTCTCTCAGATACGCAGTATTTT
CDR3 protein: CASSPRGPLLSDTQYF
clone size: many
D gene: -
V gene: TRBV7-2
J gene: TRBJ2-3

CDR3 DNA: TGTGCCAGCAGCCCCATGGGGGCTCGGGCCATATGGGGGCCCCAGCATTTT
CDR3 protein: CASSPMGARAIWGPQHF
clone size: many
D gene: -
V gene: TRBV5-8
J gene: TRBJ1-5

CDR3 DNA: TGTGCCAGCAGAGGCGTAGGGGAGGGCAACTACGAGCAGTACTTC
CDR3 protein: CASRGVGEGNYEQYF
clone size: -
D gene: TRBD2
V gene: TRBV12-3/TRBV12-4
J gene: TRBJ2-7

CDR3 DNA: TGCAGTGCTCGACGGCCGGGGTTCACAGATACGCAGTATTTT
CDR3 protein: CSARRPGFTDTQYF
clone size: -
D gene: -
V gene: TRBV20-1
J gene: TRBJ2-3

CDR3 DNA: TGTGCCAGCAGCTCAGGGTGGGGAGGGACAGCTTCTGAAGCTTTCTTT
CDR3 protein: CASSSGWGGTASEAFF
clone size: many
D gene: TRBD1
V gene: TRBV7-9
J gene: TRBJ1-1

CDR3 DNA: TGTGCCAGCAGTCAGGGTCGAAACATTCAGTACTTC
CDR3 protein: CASSQGRNIQYF
clone size: -
D gene: -
V gene: TRBV6-2/TRBV6-3
J gene: TRBJ2-4

CDR3 DNA: TGCAGTGCGGGGACAGCCGCTGGGCCCCAGCATTTT
CDR3 protein: CSAGTAAGPQHF
clone size: -
D gene: TRBD1
V gene: TRBV20-1
J gene: TRBJ1-5

CDR3 DNA: TGTGCCAGCAAACTTACTAGCGGCACCTACGAGCAGTACTTC
CDR3 protein: CASKLTSGTYEQYF
clone size: -
D gene: TRBD2
V gene: TRBV2
J gene: TRBJ2-7

CDR3 DNA: TGCAGTGCTAGATTCAGGGATCAGCCCCAGCATTTT
CDR3 protein: CSARFRDQPQHF
clone size: few
D gene: -
V gene: TRBV20-1
J gene: TRBJ1-5

CDR3 DNA: TGTGCCAGCAGTTTAGCGCTAGGGGGAGGCTACAATGAGCAGTTCTTC
CDR3 protein: CASSLALGGGYNEQFF
clone size: -
D gene: -
V gene: TRBV12-3/TRBV12-4
J gene: TRBJ2-1

CDR3 DNA: TGTGCCAGCAGAAAAGGGGGCACACTCTACGAGCAGTACTTC
CDR3 protein: CASRKGGTLYEQYF
clone size: -
D gene: TRBD1
V gene: TRBV7-2
J gene: TRBJ2-7

CDR3 DNA: TGTGCCAGCAGCCTTCCCTCGGGGGGGCACGCACCAGATACGCAGTATTTT
CDR3 protein: CASSLPSGGHAPDTQYF
clone size: many
D gene: TRBD2
V gene: TRBV7-8
J gene: TRBJ2-3